Below, one T cell receptor (beta chain) is given with its context. Its antigen is not known. The CDR3 loop spans 16 amino acids. CDR1 is MNHEY, CDR2 SMNVEV, per germline (reference sequence). V shed 0 bases, J shed 7 bases, and the junction held 11 bases outside the gene matches. Profiling relied on immunoSEQ multiplex PCR, and the TCRdb table lists in-frame clones only, not all of them. The profile covers about 110,000 clones, with roughly 93% appearing a single time and approximately 1% taken by the ten largest. The sample originates from a study of graft-versus-host responses after intestinal transplantation. About the study: Recipients were given multivisceral, liver-intestinal, or isolated intestinal transplants.

Overall study findings and caveats: GvH clone levels peaked in circulation, and this peak was associated with early post-transplant HvG declines.

The chain links TRBV27 to TRBJ1-2; 7 bases map to TRBD1. The sequences come from unstimulated CD8+ T cells sorted from spleen or lymph node cells, collected before transplant. The source is a human donor who was the organ donor for an intestinal transplant. CDR3 loop: CASSLSLRLRGIGYTF. CDR3 sequence (DNA): TGTGCCAGCAGTTTATCGTTACGACTCAGGGGGATTGGCTACACCTTC.